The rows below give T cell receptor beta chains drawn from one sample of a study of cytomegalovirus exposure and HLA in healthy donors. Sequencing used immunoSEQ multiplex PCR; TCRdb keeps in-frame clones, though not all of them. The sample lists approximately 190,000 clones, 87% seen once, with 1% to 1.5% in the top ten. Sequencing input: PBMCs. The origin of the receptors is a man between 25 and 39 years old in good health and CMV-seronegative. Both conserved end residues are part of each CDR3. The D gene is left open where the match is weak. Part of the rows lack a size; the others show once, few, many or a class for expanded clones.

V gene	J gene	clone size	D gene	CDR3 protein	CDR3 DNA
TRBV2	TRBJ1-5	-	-	CASSEEYSNQPQHF	TGTGCCAGCAGTGAAGAATATAGCAATCAGCCCCAGCATTTT
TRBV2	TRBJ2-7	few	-	CASETGSSYEQYF	TGTGCCAGCGAAACAGGGAGCTCCTACGAGCAGTACTTC
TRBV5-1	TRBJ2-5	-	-	CASSLDAGFGTQYF	TGCGCCAGCAGCTTGGATGCAGGGTTCGGGACCCAGTACTTC
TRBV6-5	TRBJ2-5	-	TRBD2	CASSYTTPGGETQYF	TGTGCCAGCAGTTACACCACCCCGGGGGGGGAGACCCAGTACTTC
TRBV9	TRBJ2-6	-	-	CASSVGGGALPGANVLTF	TGTGCCAGCAGCGTAGGAGGAGGGGCGCTCCCAGGGGCCAACGTCCTGACTTTC
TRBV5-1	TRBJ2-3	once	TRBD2	CASSYAGAGGPLDTQYF	TGCGCCAGCAGCTACGCTGGGGCGGGAGGGCCACTTGATACGCAGTATTTT
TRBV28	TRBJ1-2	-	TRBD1	CASEGTGVVGGYTF	TGTGCCAGCGAGGGGACAGGGGTTGTCGGTGGCTACACCTTC
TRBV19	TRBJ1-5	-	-	CASSRGNQPQHF	TGTGCCAGTAGTCGGGGAAATCAGCCCCAGCATTTT
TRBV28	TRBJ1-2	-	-	CASSLGGYGYTF	TGTGCCAGCAGTTTAGGAGGGTATGGCTACACCTTC
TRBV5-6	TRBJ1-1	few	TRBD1	CASSLEQGIKAFF	TGTGCCAGCAGCTTGGAACAGGGGATAAAAGCTTTCTTT
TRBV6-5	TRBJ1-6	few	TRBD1	CASTQGAYNSPLHF	TGTGCCAGCACACAGGGGGCCTATAATTCACCCCTCCACTTT
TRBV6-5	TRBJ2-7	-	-	CASSYVAGTSEQYF	TGTGCCAGCAGTTACGTCGCGGGAACGAGCGAGCAGTACTTC
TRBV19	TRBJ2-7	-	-	CASSIGGSSYEQYF	TGTGCCAGTAGTATAGGCGGCAGCTCCTACGAGCAGTACTTC
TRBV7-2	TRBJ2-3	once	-	CASSRTRGDTQYF	TGTGCCAGCAGCAGGACCAGGGGAGATACGCAGTATTTT
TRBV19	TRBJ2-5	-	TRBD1	CASSPGTVQETQYF	TGTGCCAGTAGCCCCGGGACAGTCCAAGAGACCCAGTACTTC
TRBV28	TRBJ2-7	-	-	CASSFGRRPYF	TGTGCCAGCAGTTTTGGCCGGAGACCGTACTTC
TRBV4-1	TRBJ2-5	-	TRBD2	CASSHIGLADQETQYF	TGCGCCAGCAGCCATATCGGACTAGCGGACCAAGAGACCCAATACTTC
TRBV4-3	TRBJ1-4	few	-	CASSPSNPGANEKLFF	TGCGCCAGCAGCCCGTCCAACCCCGGGGCTAATGAAAAACTGTTTTTT
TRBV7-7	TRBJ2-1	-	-	CASSLVRQPYNEQFF	TGTGCTAGCAGCTTAGTTCGACAGCCTTACAATGAGCAGTTCTTC
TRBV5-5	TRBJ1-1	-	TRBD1	CASSLQGGEAFF	TGTGCCAGCAGCTTACAGGGGGGGGAAGCTTTCTTT
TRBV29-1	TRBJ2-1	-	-	CSVDGAYEQFF	TGCAGCGTTGACGGTGCGTATGAGCAGTTCTTC
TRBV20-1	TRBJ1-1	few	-	CSVPPGFF	TGCAGTGTTCCACCGGGTTTCTTT
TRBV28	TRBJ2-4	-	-	CASSSRGWSPIAKNIQYF	TGTGCCAGCAGTTCTCGGGGGTGGTCCCCTATAGCCAAAAACATTCAGTACTTC
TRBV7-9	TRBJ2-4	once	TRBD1	CASSLQGQGDIQYF	TGTGCCAGCAGCCTTCAGGGACAGGGAGACATTCAGTACTTC
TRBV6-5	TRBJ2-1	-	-	CATGGSIYNEQFF	TGTGCCACAGGAGGGTCCATCTACAATGAGCAGTTCTTC
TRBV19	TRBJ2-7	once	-	CASRRQAYEQYF	TGTGCCAGCAGAAGACAGGCCTACGAGCAGTACTTC
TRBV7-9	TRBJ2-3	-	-	CASSLGPQGRTTDTQYF	TGTGCCAGCAGCTTAGGCCCACAGGGGAGGACCACAGATACGCAGTATTTT
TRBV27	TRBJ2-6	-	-	CASSLLSGANVLTF	TGTGCCAGCAGTTTACTCTCTGGGGCCAACGTCCTGACTTTC
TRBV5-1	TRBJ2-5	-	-	CASSLEDSGFEVQYF	TGCGCCAGCAGCCTAGAGGACAGCGGCTTTGAGGTCCAGTACTTC
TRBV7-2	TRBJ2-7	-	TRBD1	CASSIPEGAGYEQYF	TGTGCCAGCAGCATACCCGAGGGGGCTGGGTACGAGCAGTACTTC